The TCR beta chain described here comes from a study of OX40 agonist ivuxolimab in advanced cancers. On the study more broadly: Patient treatment consisted of intravenous ivuxolimab administration every 2 weeks at 0.01 to 10 mg/kg.

Germline values: CDR1 MNHNS, CDR2 SASEGT. The CDR3 spans 17 residues. V was pared by 0 bases and J by 7 bases, with 8 bases of the junction left unmatched. People who had autoimmune disease history or systemic immunosuppression were excluded. Repertoires were generated with immunoSEQ multiplex PCR, while TCRdb's copy carries only in-frame clones and drops some. The sample holds about 68,000 clones, about 90% seen once. The rearrangement uses TRBV6-1 and TRBJ2-3; 12 bases are shared with TRBD2. The material was CD4+ or CD8+ T cells sorted from blood, obtained in a trial of the OX40 agonist ivuxolimab. This receptor was obtained from an adult with an advanced solid tumor such as melanoma, head and neck, liver or kidney cancer. The CDR3 loop reads CASSEARLAGGPNTQYF. The CDR3, as DNA: TGTGCCAGCAGTGAAGCCAGGCTAGCGGGAGGGCCTAATACGCAGTATTTT.